The TCR beta chain described here comes from a study of CD8+CD57+ T cells in acquired aplastic anemia. Genomic DNA, serving as template, underwent TCR beta VDJ and CDR3 profiling. TCRdb reprocessed the reads via MiXCR and lists one record per CDR3 protein. The data contain about 120,000 distinct CDR3 sequences, over 55% of them singletons. This clonotype was seen ten or more times. CD8+CD57+ cell expansion had been shown by flow cytometry in patients chosen for sequencing. Patients had undergone no therapy by the time their blood was sampled. Germline trimming cut 3 bases from V and 3 bases from J; bases unmatched to any gene: 9. The CDR3 spans 16 residues. Germline CDR1 is SGDLS and CDR2 is YYNGEE.

J is TRBJ1-1 and V is TRBV9, with 9 bases identical to TRBD1. This sequence originates from a human donor with aplastic anemia. The specimen was sorted CD4+, CD8+, or CD8+CD57+ T cells (not recorded which) from PBMCs. The CDR3 DNA follows: TGTGCCAGCAGCGCCTTCGAACAGGGGGCATACACTGAAGCTTTCTTT. Its translation is CASSAFEQGAYTEAFF. Full variable domain (remainder filled in from reference TRBV9 and TRBJ1-1): DSGVTQTPKHLITATGQRVTLRCSPRSGDLSVYWYQQSLDQGLQFLIQYYNGEERAKGNILERFSAQQFPDLHSELNLSSLELGDSALYFCASSAFEQGAYTEAFFGQGTRLTVV.